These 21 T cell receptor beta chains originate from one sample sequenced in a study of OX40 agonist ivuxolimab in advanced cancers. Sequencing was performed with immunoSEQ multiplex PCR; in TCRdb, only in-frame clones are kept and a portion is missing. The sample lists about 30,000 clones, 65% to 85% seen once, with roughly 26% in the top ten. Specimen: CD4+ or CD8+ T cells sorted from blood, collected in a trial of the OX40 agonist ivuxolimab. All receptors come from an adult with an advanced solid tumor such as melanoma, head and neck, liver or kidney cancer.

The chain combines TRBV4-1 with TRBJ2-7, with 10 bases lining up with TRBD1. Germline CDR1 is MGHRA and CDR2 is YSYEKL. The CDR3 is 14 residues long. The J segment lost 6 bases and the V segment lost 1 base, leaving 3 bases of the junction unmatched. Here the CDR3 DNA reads TGCGCCAGCAGCCAAGGACAGGGGGCGGGCGAGCAGTACTTC. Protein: CASSQGQGAGEQYF.

The CDR3 loop is CASSERGGADTEAFF. CDR3 nucleotide sequence: TGTGCCAGCAGTGAAAGAGGGGGCGCAGACACTGAAGCTTTCTTT. The chain recombines TRBV2 with TRBJ1-1; 7 bases match TRBD1. The CDR3 length is 15 residues. Germline values: CDR1 SNHLY, CDR2 FYNNEI. Unmatched junction bases numbered 6, after V lost 2 bases and J lost 3 bases.

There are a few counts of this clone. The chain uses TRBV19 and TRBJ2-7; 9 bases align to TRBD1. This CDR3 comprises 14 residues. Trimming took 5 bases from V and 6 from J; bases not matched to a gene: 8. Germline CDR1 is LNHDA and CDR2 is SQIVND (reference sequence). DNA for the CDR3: TGTGCCAGTAGTCCCACAACAGGGGGCTTCGAGCAGTACTTC. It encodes CASSPTTGGFEQYF.

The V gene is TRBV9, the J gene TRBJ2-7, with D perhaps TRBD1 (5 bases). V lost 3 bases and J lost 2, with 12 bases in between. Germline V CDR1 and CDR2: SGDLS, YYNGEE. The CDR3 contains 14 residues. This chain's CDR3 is CASSAGQVAYEQYF. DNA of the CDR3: TGTGCCAGCAGCGCCGGACAAGTGGCCTACGAGCAGTACTTC.

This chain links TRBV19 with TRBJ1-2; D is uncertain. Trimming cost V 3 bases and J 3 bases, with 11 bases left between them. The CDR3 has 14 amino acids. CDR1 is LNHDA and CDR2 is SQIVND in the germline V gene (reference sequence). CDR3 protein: CASSISRSDYGYTF. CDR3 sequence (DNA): TGTGCCAGTAGTATTTCCAGGTCCGACTATGGCTACACCTTC.

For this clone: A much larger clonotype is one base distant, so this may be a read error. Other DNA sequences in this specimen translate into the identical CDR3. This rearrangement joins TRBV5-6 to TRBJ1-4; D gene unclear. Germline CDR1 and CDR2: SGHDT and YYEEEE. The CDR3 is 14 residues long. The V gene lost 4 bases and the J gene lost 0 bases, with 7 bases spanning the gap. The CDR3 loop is CASSLIATNEKLFF. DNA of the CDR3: TGTGCCAGCAGCCTAATTGCAACTAATGAAAAACTGTTTTTT. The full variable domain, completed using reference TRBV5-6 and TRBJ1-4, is DAGVTQSPTHLIKTRGQQVTLRCSPKSGHDTVSWYQQALGQGPQFIFQYYEEEERQRGNFPDRFSGHQFPNYSSELNVNALLLGDSALYLCASSLIATNEKLFFGSGTQLSVL.

Written as DNA, the CDR3 is TGCAGCGGGACAGGGTTCACTGAAGCTTTCTTT. Translated: CSGTGFTEAFF. J is TRBJ1-1 and V is TRBV29-1; 8 bases fit TRBD1. V shed 7 bases and J 4 bases; nucleotides not matched to a gene: 2. This CDR3 spans 11 amino acids. The V gene's germline CDR1 is SQVTM and CDR2 ANQGSEA.

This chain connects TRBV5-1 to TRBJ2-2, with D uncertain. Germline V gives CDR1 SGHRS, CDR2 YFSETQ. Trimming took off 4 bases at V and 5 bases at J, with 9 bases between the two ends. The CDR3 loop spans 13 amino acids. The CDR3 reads CASSPPGTGELFF. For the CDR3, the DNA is TGCGCCAGCAGCCCCCCGGGTACCGGGGAGCTGTTTTTT.

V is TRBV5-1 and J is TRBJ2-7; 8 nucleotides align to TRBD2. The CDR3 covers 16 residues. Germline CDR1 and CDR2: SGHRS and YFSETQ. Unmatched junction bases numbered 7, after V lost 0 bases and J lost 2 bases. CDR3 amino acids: CASSLAGGSRAYEQYF. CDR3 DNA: TGCGCCAGCAGCTTGGCGGGGGGGAGTAGAGCCTACGAGCAGTACTTC. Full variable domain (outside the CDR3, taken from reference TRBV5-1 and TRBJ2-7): KAGVTQTPRYLIKTRGQQVTLSCSPISGHRSVSWYQQTPGQGLQFLFEYFSETQRNKGNFPGRFSGRQFSNSRSEMNVSTLELGDSALYLCASSLAGGSRAYEQYFGPGTRLTVT.

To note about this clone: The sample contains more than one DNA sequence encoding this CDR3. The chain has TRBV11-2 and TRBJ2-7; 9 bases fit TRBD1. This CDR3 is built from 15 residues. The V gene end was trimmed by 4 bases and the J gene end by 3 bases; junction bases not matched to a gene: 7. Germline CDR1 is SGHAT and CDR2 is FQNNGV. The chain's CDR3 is CASSSGNRGLYEQYF. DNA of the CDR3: TGTGCCAGCAGCTCGGGGAACAGGGGGCTCTACGAGCAGTACTTC.

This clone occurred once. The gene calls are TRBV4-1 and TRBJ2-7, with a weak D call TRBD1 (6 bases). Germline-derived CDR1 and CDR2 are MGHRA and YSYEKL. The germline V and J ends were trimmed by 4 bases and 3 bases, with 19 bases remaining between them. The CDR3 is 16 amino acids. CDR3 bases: TGCGCCAGCAGCCTCGGACCTCTGACAGGACACTACGAGCAGTACTTC. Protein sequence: CASSLGPLTGHYEQYF.

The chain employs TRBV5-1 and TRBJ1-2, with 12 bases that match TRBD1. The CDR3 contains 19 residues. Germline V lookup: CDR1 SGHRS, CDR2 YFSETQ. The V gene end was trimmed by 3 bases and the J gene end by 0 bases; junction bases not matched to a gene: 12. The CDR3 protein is CASSWDRGREQLANYGYTF. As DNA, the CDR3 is TGCGCCAGCAGCTGGGACAGGGGGCGCGAACAGCTCGCTAACTATGGCTACACCTTC.

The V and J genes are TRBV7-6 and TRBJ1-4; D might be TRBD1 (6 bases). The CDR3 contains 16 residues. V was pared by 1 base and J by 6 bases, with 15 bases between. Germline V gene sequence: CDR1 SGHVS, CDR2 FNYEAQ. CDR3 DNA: TGTGCCAGCAGCTTAGAGGTGGCCAGGGGCGATGAAAAACTGTTTTTT. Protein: CASSLEVARGDEKLFF.

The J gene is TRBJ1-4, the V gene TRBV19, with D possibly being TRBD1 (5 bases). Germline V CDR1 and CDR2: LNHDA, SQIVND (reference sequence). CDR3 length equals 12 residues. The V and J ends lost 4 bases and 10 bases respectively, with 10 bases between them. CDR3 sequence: CASSTNQGKLFF. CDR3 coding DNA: TGTGCCAGTAGTACGAATCAGGGAAAACTGTTTTTT.

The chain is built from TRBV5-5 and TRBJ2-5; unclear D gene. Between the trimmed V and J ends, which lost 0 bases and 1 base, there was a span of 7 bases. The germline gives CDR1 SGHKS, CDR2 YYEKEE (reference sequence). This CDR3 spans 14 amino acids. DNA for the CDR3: TGTGCCAGCAGCTTGGGTACAGCCCAAGAGACCCAGTACTTC. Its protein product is CASSLGTAQETQYF.

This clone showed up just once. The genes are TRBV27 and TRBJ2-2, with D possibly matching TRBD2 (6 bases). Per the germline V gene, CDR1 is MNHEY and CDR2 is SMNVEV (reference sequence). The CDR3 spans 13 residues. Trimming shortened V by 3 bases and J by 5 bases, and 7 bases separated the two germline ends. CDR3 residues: CASSFGGTGELFF. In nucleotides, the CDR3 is TGTGCCAGCAGTTTTGGGGGGACCGGGGAGCTGTTTTTT.

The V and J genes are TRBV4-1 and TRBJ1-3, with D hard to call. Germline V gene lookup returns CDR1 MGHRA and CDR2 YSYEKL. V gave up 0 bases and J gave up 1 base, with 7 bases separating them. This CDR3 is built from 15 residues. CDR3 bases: TGCGCCAGCAGCCAAGATGGAGGGTCTGGAAACACCATATATTTT. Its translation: CASSQDGGSGNTIYF.

The CDR3 nucleotides read TGCGCCAGCAGCCAATCAGGGGGGGGCGCTTTCTTT. The encoded protein is CASSQSGGGAFF. V gene TRBV4-1 combines with J gene TRBJ1-1; 7 positions match TRBD1. Germline assignment: CDR1 MGHRA and CDR2 YSYEKL. Trimming removed 2 bases from V and 11 bases from J; junction bases left unmatched: 5. The CDR3 is 12 amino acids.

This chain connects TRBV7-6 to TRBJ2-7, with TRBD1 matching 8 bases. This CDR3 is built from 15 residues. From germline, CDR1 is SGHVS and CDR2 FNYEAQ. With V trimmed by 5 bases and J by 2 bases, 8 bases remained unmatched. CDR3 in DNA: TGTGCCAGCAGCCCCGGACAGGGCAGGGCCTACGAGCAGTACTTC. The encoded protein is CASSPGQGRAYEQYF. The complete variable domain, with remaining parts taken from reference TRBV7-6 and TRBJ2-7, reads GAGVSQSPRYKVTKRGQDVALRCDPISGHVSLYWYRQALGQGPEFLTYFNYEAQQDKSGLPNDRFSAERPEGSISTLTIQRTEQRDSAMYRCASSPGQGRAYEQYFGPGTRLTVT.

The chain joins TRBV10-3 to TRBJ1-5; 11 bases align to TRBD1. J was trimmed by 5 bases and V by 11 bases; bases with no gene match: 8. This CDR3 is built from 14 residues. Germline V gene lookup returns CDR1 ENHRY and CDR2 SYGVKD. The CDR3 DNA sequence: TGTGCCCCGGTCCGGACAGGGGGCTATCAGCCCCAGCATTTT. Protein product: CAPVRTGGYQPQHF.

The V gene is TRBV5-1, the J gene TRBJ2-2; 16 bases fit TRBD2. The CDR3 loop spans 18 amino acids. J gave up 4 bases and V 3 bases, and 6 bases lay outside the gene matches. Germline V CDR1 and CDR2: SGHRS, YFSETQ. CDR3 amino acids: CASSSGTSGRGVTGELFF. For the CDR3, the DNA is TGCGCCAGCAGCTCCGGGACTAGCGGGAGGGGGGTCACCGGGGAGCTGTTTTTT. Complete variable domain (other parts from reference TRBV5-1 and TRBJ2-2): KAGVTQTPRYLIKTRGQQVTLSCSPISGHRSVSWYQQTPGQGLQFLFEYFSETQRNKGNFPGRFSGRQFSNSRSEMNVSTLELGDSALYLCASSSGTSGRGVTGELFFGEGSRLTVL.